One TCR beta chain is described in this entry. Its antigen is still unknown. An end of the junction does not agree with germline; a read error may underlie this. This entry belongs to a study of T cell repertoires in cytomegalovirus infection. Study-wide context: Public TCR beta signatures were indicative of both CMV infection and a matching HLA type. Findings and limits, study-wide: Cumulative frequency (of public TCR beta family members) identified carriers of CMV plus the relevant HLA. Predominance within the ex vivo response was attributable to HLA-C-restricted CMV-specific TCR beta clonotypes.

TCRdb re-called the reads with MiXCR, one entry per CDR3 protein. The sample yields under 200,000 distinct CDR3 sequences, 7.5% to 10% seen once. Sample: PBMCs. This clonotype originated in a human donor in good health (CMV status not recorded). Some clones in this sample may be carry-over from other donors' samples.

The CDR3 here is CASRLATTRELFF. CDR3 nucleotide sequence: TGTGCCAGTAGGCTAGCAACCACCAGGGAGCTGTTTTTT. The chain is built from TRBV19 and TRBJ2-2, with TRBD2 as a possible D gene (5 bases). The germline V gene has CDR1 LNHDA and CDR2 SQIVND (reference sequence). This CDR3 spans 13 amino acids.